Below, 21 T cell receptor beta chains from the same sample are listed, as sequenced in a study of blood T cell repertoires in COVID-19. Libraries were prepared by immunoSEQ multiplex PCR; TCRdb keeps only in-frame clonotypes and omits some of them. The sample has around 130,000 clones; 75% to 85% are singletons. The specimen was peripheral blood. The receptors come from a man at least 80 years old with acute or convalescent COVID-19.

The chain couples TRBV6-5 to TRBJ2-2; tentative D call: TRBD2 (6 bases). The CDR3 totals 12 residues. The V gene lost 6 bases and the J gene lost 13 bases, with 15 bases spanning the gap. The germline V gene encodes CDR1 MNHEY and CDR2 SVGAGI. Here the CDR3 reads CASSATGAGLFF. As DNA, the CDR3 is TGTGCCAGCAGCGCGACCGGAGCGGGGCTGTTTTTT.

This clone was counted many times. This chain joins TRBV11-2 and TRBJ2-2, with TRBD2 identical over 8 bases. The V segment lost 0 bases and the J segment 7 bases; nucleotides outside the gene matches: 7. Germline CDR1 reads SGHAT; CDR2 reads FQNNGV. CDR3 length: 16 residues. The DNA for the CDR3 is TGTGCCAGCAGCTTAGAAGCGGGGGTCCATATCGGGGAGCTGTTTTTT. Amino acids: CASSLEAGVHIGELFF.

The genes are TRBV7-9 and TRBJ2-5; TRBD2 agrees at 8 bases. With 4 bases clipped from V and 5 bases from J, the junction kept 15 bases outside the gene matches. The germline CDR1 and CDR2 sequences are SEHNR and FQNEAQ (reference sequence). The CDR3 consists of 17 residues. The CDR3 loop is CASSSGGLGIVWETQYF. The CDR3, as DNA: TGTGCCAGCAGCTCGGGGGGACTAGGAATTGTTTGGGAGACCCAGTACTTC.

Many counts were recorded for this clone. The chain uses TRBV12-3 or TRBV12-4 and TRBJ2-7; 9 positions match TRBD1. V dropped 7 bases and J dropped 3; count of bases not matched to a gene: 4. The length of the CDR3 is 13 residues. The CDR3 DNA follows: TGTGCCAGCACAACAGGGGGCATCTACGAGCAGTACTTC. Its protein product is CASTTGGIYEQYF.

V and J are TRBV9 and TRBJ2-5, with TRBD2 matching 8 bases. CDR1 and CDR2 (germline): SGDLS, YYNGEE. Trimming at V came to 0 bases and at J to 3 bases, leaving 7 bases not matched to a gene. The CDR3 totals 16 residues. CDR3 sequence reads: CASSVGLARGEETQYF. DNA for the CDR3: TGTGCCAGCAGCGTAGGACTAGCGAGAGGGGAAGAGACCCAGTACTTC.

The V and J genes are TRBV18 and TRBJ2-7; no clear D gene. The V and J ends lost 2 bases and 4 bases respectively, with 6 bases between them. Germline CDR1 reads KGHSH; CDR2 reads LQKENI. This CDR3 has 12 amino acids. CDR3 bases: TGTGCCAGCTCACCATCTACGTACGAGCAGTACTTC. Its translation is CASSPSTYEQYF.

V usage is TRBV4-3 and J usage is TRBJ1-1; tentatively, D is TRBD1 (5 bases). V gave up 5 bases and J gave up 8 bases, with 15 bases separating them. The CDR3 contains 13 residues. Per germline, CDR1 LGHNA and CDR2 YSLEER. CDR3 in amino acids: CASSIRDSGEAFF. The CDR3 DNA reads TGCGCCAGCAGCATAAGAGACAGTGGAGAAGCTTTCTTT.

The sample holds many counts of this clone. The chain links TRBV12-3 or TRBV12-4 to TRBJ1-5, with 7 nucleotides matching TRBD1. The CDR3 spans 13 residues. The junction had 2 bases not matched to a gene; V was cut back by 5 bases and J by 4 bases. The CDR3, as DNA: TGTGCCAGCAGTCCGGGACAGAATCAGCCCCAGCATTTT. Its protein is CASSPGQNQPQHF.

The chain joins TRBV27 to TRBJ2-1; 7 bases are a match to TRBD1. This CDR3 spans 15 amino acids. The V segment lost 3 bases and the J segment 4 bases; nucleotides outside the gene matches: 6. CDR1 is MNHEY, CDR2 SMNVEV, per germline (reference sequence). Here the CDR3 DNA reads TGTGCCAGCAGTTTTCCCGGGACAGCATACAATGAGCAGTTCTTC. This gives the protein CASSFPGTAYNEQFF.

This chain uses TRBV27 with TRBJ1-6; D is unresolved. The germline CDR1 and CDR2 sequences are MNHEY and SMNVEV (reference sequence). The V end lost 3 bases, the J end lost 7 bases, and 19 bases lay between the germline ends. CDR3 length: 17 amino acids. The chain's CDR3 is CASSFLAWRETNSPLHF. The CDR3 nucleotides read TGTGCCAGCAGTTTCTTGGCCTGGAGGGAGACGAATTCACCCCTCCACTTT.

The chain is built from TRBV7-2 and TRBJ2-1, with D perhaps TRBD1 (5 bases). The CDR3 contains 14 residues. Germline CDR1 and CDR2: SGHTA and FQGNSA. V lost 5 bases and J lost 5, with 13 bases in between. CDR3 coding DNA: TGTGCCAGCAGCCAAGGAAGGGGAAACAATGAGCAGTTCTTC. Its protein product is CASSQGRGNNEQFF.

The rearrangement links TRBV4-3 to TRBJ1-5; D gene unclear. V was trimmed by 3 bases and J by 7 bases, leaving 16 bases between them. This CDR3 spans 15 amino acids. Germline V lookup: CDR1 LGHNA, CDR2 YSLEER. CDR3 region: CASSQVLSGSQPQHF. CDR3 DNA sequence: TGCGCCAGCAGCCAGGTACTATCGGGTTCCCAGCCCCAGCATTTT.

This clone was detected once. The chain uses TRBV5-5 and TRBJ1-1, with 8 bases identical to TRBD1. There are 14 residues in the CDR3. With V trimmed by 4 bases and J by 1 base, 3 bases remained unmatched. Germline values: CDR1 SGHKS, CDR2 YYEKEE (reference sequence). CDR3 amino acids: CASSRGTGNTEAFF. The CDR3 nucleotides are TGTGCCAGCAGCCGTGGGACAGGGAACACTGAAGCTTTCTTT.

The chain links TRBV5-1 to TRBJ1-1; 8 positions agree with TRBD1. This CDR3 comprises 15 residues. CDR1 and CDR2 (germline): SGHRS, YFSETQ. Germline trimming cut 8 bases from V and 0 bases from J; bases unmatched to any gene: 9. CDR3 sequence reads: CASTQQGGMNTEAFF. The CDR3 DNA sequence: TGCGCCAGTACACAACAGGGGGGTATGAACACTGAAGCTTTCTTT.

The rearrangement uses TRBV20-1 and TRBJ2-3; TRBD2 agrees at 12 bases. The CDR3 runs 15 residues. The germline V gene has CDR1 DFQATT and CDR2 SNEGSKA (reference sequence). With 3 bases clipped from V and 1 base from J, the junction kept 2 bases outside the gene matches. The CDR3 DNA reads TGCAGTGCTAGTAGACTAGCGGGGGGCACAGATACGCAGTATTTT. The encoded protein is CSASRLAGGTDTQYF.

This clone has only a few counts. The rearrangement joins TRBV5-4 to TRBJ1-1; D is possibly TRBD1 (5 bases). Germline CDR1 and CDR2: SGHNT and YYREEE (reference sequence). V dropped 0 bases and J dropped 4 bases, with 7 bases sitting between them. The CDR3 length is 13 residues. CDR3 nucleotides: TGTGCCAGCAGCTTGGGCAGGGCCACTGAAGCTTTCTTT. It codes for CASSLGRATEAFF.

DNA of the CDR3: TGTGCCTCCCGCACCCAGGTGAACACCGGGGAGCTGTTTTTT. This sequence encodes CASRTQVNTGELFF. This chain connects TRBV10-3 to TRBJ2-2; D is ambiguous. Germline assignment: CDR1 ENHRY and CDR2 SYGVKD. The CDR3 runs 14 residues. V was clipped by 11 bases and J by 1 base, with 14 bases between them.

The chain's CDR3 is CATTRQGGMNTEAFF. The CDR3 DNA sequence: TGTGCCACTACACGGCAGGGAGGGATGAACACTGAAGCTTTCTTT. The chain recombines TRBV18 with TRBJ1-1, with D perhaps TRBD1 (5 bases). V lost 10 bases to trimming and J lost 0 bases, with 18 bases between them. The germline V gene has CDR1 KGHSH and CDR2 LQKENI. The CDR3 totals 15 residues.

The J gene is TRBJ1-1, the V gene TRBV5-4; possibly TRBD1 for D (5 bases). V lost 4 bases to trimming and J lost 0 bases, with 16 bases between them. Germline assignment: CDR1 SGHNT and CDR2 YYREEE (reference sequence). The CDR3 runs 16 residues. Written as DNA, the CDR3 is TGTGCCAGCAGCCCAGCCCTCGGGGGAATGAACACTGAAGCTTTCTTT. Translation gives CASSPALGGMNTEAFF.

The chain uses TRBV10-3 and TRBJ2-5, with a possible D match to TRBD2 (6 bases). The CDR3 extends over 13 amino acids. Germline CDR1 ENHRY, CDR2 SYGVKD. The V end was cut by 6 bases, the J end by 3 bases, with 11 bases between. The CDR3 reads CAISGEAKETQYF. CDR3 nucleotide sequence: TGTGCCATCAGCGGGGAGGCTAAAGAGACCCAGTACTTC.

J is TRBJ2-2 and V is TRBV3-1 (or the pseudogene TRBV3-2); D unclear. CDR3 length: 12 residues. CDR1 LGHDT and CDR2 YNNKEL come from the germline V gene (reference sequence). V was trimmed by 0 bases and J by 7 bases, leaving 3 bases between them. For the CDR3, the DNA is TGTGCCAGCAGCCAAGATTACGGGGAGCTGTTTTTT. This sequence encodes CASSQDYGELFF.